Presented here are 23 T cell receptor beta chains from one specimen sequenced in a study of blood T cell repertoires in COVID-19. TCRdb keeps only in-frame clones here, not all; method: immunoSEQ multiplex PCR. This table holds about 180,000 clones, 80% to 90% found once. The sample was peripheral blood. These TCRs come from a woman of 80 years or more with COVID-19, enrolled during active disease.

In DNA form, the CDR3 reads TGTGCCAGCAGCTACGGACAGGGGTCAGAGACCCAGTACTTC. This translates into CASSYGQGSETQYF. This sequence joins TRBV7-7 and TRBJ2-5; 9 positions match TRBD1. Germline trimming cut 4 bases from V and 4 bases from J; bases unmatched to any gene: 4. CDR3 length: 14 amino acids. Germline CDR1 reads SSHAT; CDR2 reads FNYEAQ (reference sequence).

CDR3 sequence: CASSWGGTSGKEETQYF. The CDR3 DNA sequence: TGTGCCAGCAGCTGGGGAGGGACTAGCGGGAAGGAGGAGACCCAGTACTTC. This chain connects TRBV3-1 (or the pseudogene TRBV3-2) to TRBJ2-5; 13 positions match TRBD2. Germline V lookup: CDR1 LGHDT, CDR2 YNNKEL (reference sequence). V trimming: 5 bases; J trimming: 5 bases; junction bases outside the gene matches: 11. The CDR3 consists of 17 residues.

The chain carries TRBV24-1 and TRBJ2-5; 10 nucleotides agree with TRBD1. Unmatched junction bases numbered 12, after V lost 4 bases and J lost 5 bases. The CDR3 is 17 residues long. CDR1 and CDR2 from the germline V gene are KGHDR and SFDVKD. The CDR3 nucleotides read TGTGCCACCAGTGACCACCGCTTAGGGACAGGGGTGGAGACCCAGTACTTC. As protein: CATSDHRLGTGVETQYF.

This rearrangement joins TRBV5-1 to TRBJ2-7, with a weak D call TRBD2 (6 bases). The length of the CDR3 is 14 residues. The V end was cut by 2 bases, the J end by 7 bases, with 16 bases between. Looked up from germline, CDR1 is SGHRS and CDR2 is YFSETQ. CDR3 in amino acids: CASSFWGGSGEQYF. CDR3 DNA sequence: TGCGCCAGCAGCTTCTGGGGAGGCTCCGGGGAGCAGTACTTC.

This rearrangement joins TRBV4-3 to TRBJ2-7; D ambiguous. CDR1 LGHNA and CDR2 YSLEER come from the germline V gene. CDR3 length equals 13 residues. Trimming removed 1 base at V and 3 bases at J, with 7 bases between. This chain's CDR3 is CASSQALNYEQYF. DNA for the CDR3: TGCGCCAGCAGCCAAGCACTGAACTACGAGCAGTACTTC.

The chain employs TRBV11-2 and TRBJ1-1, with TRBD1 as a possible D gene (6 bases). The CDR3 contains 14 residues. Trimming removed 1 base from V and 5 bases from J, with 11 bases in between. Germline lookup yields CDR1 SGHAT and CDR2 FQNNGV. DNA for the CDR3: TGTGCCAGCAGCTTAGTAACTCAGGGGACTGAAGCTTTCTTT. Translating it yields CASSLVTQGTEAFF.

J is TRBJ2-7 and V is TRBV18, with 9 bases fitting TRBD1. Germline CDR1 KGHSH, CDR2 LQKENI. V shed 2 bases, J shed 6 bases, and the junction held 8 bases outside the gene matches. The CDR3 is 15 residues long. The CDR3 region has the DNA TGTGCCAGCTCACCAACAGGGGGCGCATATGGCGAGCAGTACTTC. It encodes CASSPTGGAYGEQYF.

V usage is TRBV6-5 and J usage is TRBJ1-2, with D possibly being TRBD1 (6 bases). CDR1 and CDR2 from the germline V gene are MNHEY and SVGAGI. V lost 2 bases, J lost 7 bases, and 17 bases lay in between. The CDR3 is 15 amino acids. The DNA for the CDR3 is TGTGCCAGCAGTTACGTTGGGACCAGGGGAGCTGGCTACACCTTC. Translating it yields CASSYVGTRGAGYTF.

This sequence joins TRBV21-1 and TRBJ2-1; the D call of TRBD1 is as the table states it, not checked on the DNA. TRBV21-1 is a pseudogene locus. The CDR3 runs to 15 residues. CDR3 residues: CASSEPGTVYNEQFF. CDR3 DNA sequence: TGTGCCAGCAGCGAACCCGGGACAGTCTACAATGAGCAGTTCTTC.

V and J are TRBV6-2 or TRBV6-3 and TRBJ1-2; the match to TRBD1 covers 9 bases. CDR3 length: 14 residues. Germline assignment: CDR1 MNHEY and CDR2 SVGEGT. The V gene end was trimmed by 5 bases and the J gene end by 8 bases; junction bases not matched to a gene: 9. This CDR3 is CASSTPDRGKGYTF. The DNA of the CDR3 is TGTGCCAGCAGTACGCCCGACAGGGGGAAAGGCTACACCTTC.

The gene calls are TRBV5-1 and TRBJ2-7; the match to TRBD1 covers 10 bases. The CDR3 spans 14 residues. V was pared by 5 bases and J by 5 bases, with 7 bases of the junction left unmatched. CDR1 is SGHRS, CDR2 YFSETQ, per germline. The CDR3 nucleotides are TGCGCCAGCAGTCTGGGACAGGGGAGGGACGAGCAGTACTTC. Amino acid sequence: CASSLGQGRDEQYF.

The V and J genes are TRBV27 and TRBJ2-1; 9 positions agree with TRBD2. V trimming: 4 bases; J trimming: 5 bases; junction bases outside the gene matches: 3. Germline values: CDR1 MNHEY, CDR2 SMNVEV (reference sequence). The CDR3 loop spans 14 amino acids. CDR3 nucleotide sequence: TGTGCCAGCAGTTGGAGCGGGGGGAACAATGAGCAGTTCTTC. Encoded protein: CASSWSGGNNEQFF.

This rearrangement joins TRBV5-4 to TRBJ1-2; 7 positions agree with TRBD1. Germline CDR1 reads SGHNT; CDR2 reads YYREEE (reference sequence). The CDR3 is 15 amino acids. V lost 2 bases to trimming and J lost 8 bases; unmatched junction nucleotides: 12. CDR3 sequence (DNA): TGTGCCAGCAGCTTAGGGACAGCTCGGGAATCCGGCTACACCTTC. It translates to CASSLGTARESGYTF.

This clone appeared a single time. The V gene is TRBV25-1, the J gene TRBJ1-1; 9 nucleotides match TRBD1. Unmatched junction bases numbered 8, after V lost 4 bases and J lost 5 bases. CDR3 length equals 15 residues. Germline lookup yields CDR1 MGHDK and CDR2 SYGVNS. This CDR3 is CASSALGQGWTEAFF. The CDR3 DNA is TGTGCCAGCAGTGCCCTGGGACAGGGTTGGACTGAAGCTTTCTTT.

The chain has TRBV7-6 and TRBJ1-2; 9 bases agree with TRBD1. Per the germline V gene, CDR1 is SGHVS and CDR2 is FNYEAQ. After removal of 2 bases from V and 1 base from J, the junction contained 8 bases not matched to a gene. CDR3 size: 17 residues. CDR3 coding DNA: TGTGCCAGCAGCTTATATAACAGGGGGCGCCTTAACTATGGCTACACCTTC. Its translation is CASSLYNRGRLNYGYTF.

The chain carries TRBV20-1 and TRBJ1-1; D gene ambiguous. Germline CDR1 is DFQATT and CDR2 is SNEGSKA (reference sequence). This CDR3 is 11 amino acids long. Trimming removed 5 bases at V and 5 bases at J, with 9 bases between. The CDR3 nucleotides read TGCAGTGCTCCTAAGAGGACTGAAGCTTTCTTT. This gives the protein CSAPKRTEAFF.

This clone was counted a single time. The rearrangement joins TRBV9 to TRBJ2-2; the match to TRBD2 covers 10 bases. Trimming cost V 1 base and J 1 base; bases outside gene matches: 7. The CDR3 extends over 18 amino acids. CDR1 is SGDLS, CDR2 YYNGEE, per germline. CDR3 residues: CASSVPALAGLNTGELFF. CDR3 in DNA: TGTGCCAGCAGCGTACCCGCACTAGCGGGGCTGAACACCGGGGAGCTGTTTTTT.

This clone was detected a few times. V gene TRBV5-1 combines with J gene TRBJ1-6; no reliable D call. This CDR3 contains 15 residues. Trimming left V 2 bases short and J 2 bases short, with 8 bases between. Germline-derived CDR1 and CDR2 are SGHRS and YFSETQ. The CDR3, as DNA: TGCGCCAGCAGCTTCGGCGGAGCCTATAATTCACCCCTCCACTTT. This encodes CASSFGGAYNSPLHF. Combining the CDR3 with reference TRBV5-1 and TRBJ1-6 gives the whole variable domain KAGVTQTPRYLIKTRGQQVTLSCSPISGHRSVSWYQQTPGQGLQFLFEYFSETQRNKGNFPGRFSGRQFSNSRSEMNVSTLELGDSALYLCASSFGGAYNSPLHFGNGTRLTVT.

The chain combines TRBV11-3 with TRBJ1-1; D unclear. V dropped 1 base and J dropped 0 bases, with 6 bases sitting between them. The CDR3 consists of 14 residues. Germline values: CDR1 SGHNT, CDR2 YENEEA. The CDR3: CASSLGEMNTEAFF. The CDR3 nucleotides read TGTGCCAGCAGCTTAGGGGAGATGAACACTGAAGCTTTCTTT.

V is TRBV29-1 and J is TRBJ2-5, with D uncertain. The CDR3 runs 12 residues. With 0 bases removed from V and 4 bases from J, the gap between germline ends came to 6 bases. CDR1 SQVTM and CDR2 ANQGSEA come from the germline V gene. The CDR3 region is CSVEESGETQYF. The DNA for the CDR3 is TGCAGCGTTGAAGAGTCGGGAGAGACCCAGTACTTC.

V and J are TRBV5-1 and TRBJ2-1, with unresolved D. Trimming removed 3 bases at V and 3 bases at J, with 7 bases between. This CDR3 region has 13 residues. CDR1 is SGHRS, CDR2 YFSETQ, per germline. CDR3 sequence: CASSSAGYNEQFF. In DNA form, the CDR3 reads TGCGCCAGCAGCTCAGCAGGCTACAATGAGCAGTTCTTC.

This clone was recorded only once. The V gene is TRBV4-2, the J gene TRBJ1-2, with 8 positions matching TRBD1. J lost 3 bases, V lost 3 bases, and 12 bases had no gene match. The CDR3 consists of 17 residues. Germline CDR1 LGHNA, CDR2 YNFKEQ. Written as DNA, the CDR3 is TGTGCCAGCAGCCAGGAATTCCACGGGACAGGATACTATGGCTACACCTTC. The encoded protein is CASSQEFHGTGYYGYTF.

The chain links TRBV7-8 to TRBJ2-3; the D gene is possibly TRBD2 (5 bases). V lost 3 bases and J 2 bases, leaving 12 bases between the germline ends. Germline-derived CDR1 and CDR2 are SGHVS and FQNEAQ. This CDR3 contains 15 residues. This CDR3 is CASSFEGLVTDTQYF. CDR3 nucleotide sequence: TGTGCCAGCAGCTTCGAAGGACTCGTCACAGATACGCAGTATTTT.